The present entry profiles one TCR beta chain with its context. This sample was taken from a study of T cell changes during pregnancy in multiple sclerosis. The protocol was immunoSEQ multiplex PCR, while the TCRdb copy is restricted to in-frame clones and leaves out a portion. The table has 55,000 to 70,000 clones, roughly 94% seen once; the top ten hold 1.1% to 1.5%. CDR3 length equals 11 residues. Trimming took 3 bases from V and 5 from J, leaving 7 bases between them. CDR1 is DFQATT, CDR2 SNEGSKA, per germline (reference sequence). This sequence originates from a female donor in good health, enrolled as a control in a pregnancy study. Sequenced material: peripheral blood, taken in the second trimester of pregnancy. This chain connects TRBV20-1 to TRBJ1-1; weak D call: TRBD1 (5 bases). The CDR3 DNA reads TGCAGTGCTAGGGGGGGGACTGAAGCTTTCTTT. Amino acids: CSARGGTEAFF.